The 6 T cell receptor beta chains presented below share a single source sample, sequenced in a study of beta chain features in type 1 diabetes. No antigen has been identified for these receptors. What was sequenced were expressed TCRB transcripts, since all of the isolated RNA had been reverse transcribed. Method: immunoSEQ multiplex PCR; TCRdb's copy keeps in-frame clones and lacks some. This table has about 660,000 clones, 11% to 15% appearing once. Overall study findings and caveats: Type 1 diabetes patients had moderately but significantly shorter TCRB CDR3s in all four CD4+ subsets.

The sample comprised naive CD4+ T cells from blood. All receptors derive from a man between 18 and 35 years old with type 1 diabetes.

In this sample, this clone turned up a few times. The rearrangement uses TRBV11-2 and TRBJ2-6; D gene unclear. The CDR3 consists of 16 residues. V was trimmed by 6 bases and J by 4 bases, leaving 16 bases between them. Germline V gives CDR1 SGHAT, CDR2 FQNNGV. CDR3 sequence reads: CASSRYTRAGANVLTF. CDR3 DNA: TGTGCCAGCAGTCGTTATACACGGGCCGGGGCCAACGTCCTGACTTTC.

The rearrangement uses TRBV30 and TRBJ2-7; D is perhaps TRBD1 (6 bases). CDR3 length equals 12 residues. Trimming shortened V by 4 bases and J by 5 bases, and 12 bases separated the two germline ends. The germline V gene has CDR1 GTSNPN and CDR2 SVGIG (reference sequence). CDR3 in DNA: TGTGCCTGGAACAGGGACGTCAACGAGCAGTACTTC. Amino acids: CAWNRDVNEQYF.

This clone has more than one count but fewer than ten. This chain uses TRBV7-2 with TRBJ2-1; the match to TRBD2 covers 13 bases. J gave up 9 bases and V 5 bases, and 4 bases lay outside the gene matches. Germline V gives CDR1 SGHTA, CDR2 FQGNSA. The CDR3 sequence is 14 residues long. CDR3 coding DNA: TGTGCCAGCAGCACTAGCGGGGGGGCCGGTGAGCAGTTCTTC. Translation gives CASSTSGGAGEQFF. The full variable domain, its missing parts supplied by reference TRBV7-2 and TRBJ2-1, is GAGVSQSPSNKVTEKGKDVELRCDPISGHTALYWYRQSLGQGLEFLIYFQGNSAPDKSGLPSDRFSAERTGGSVSTLTIQRTQQEDSAVYLCASSTSGGAGEQFFGPGTRLTVL.

This clone turned up a few times. This rearrangement joins TRBV28 to TRBJ2-3, with D possibly matching TRBD1 (6 bases). Germline assignment: CDR1 MDHEN and CDR2 SYDVKM. With 8 bases removed from V and 0 bases from J, the gap between germline ends came to 9 bases. There are 13 residues in the CDR3. CDR3 region: CASGQSSTDTQYF. Here the CDR3 DNA reads TGTGCCAGCGGACAGTCGAGCACAGATACGCAGTATTTT.

This clone has only a few counts. J is TRBJ2-5 and V is TRBV5-6; the D is unclear. The V gene's germline CDR1 is SGHDT and CDR2 YYEEEE. This CDR3 spans 14 amino acids. Trimming took 2 bases from V and 2 from J, leaving 10 bases between them. Here the CDR3 reads CASSFYGPQETQYF. Here the CDR3 DNA reads TGTGCCAGCAGCTTTTATGGACCTCAAGAGACCCAGTACTTC.

V usage is TRBV30 and J usage is TRBJ1-6; D unclear. The CDR3 loop spans 18 amino acids. V lost 0 bases, J lost 2 bases, and 17 bases lay in between. Germline V gives CDR1 GTSNPN, CDR2 SVGIG (reference sequence). The CDR3: CAWSVEADGRTYNSPLHF. The CDR3 region has the DNA TGTGCCTGGAGTGTAGAGGCAGATGGCCGCACCTATAATTCACCCCTCCACTTT.